A selection of T cell receptor beta chains follows, all from one sample in a study of regulatory T cells in long-lasting Graves disease. One entry per CDR3 protein results from TCRdb running MiXCR on the multiplex PCR reads. The sample includes around 450,000 distinct CDR3 sequences, about 16% of them seen just once. A further study also used this sample, focusing on T cells in Graves' hyperthyroidism and ophthalmopathy.

The sequences come from peripheral blood mononuclear cells (PBMCs), collected at new diagnosis, from a patient treated with antithyroid drugs. The receptors derive from a man aged 35 to 55 with Graves disease. Both conserved end residues are part of each CDR3. D genes are given only for firm matches. Clone size is given for some rows only: seen once, a few or many times, or a class if the clone is expanded.

J	V	D	size	DNA	CDR3
TRBJ2-1	TRBV6-2/TRBV6-3	NA	many	TGTGCCAGCAGTTCGAGACAGGCCAATGAGCAGTTCTTC	CASSSRQANEQFF
TRBJ2-4	TRBV20-1	NA	many	TGCAGTGCCGGGCTGGGGGCCAAAAACATTCAGTACTTC	CSAGLGAKNIQYF
TRBJ2-1	TRBV10-3	TRBD2	NA	TGTGCCACCGGGACTAGCGGGGAGTACAATGAGCAGTTCTTC	CATGTSGEYNEQFF
TRBJ2-7	TRBV4-1	NA	many	TGCGCCAGCAGCCAAGTAATAAGGGGGACCTACGAGCAGTACTTC	CASSQVIRGTYEQYF
TRBJ2-7	TRBV12-3/TRBV12-4	NA	once	TGTGCCAGCAGTTCCGGACAATCCACTCTTCAGTACTTC	CASSSGQSTLQYF
TRBJ1-4	TRBV28	NA	many	TGTGCCAGCAGTGTCGTTAAGACAGGTCCTGGTGAAAAACTGTTTTTT	CASSVVKTGPGEKLFF
TRBJ2-5	TRBV28	TRBD2	many	TGTGCCAGCAGTGTCCGGACTAGCGGGAGGGCTCGAGAGACCCAGTACTTC	CASSVRTSGRARETQYF
TRBJ2-2	TRBV24-1	TRBD2	few	TGTGCCACCGCGCTCGCGGGGCGGGAGGTTGCCACCGGGGAGCTGTTTTTT	CATALAGREVATGELFF
TRBJ2-5	TRBV29-1	NA	once	TGCAGCGTTGGGGTGGCCCAGTACTTC	CSVGVAQYF
TRBJ2-7	TRBV3-1	NA	many	TGTGCCAGCAGCCAAATTTCGTACTACGAGCAGTACTTC	CASSQISYYEQYF
TRBJ2-2	TRBV10-2	NA	few	TGCGCCAGCAGCGGGGTAAACACCGGGGAGCTGTTTTTT	CASSGVNTGELFF
TRBJ1-2	TRBV28	NA	many	TGTGCCAGCAGTCCTTGGACAGACGCTAACTATGGCTACACCTTC	CASSPWTDANYGYTF
TRBJ2-1	TRBV2	TRBD2	many	TGTGCCAGCCAGGGAGGGCTAGTTGCCTACAATGAGCAGTTCTTC	CASQGGLVAYNEQFF
TRBJ2-1	TRBV12-3/TRBV12-4	TRBD1	many	TGTGCCAGCAGTTCTCCGGGACAGGGGGCAAAGAATGAGCAGTTCTTC	CASSSPGQGAKNEQFF
TRBJ1-1	TRBV12-3/TRBV12-4	TRBD1	NA	TGTGCCAGCAGGCCAGGGGGGAACACTGAAGCTTTCTTT	CASRPGGNTEAFF
TRBJ1-2	TRBV6-1	NA	few	TGTGCCAGCAGTATAACAGGCGACTATGGCTACACCTTC	CASSITGDYGYTF
TRBJ1-2	TRBV11-2	TRBD1	many	TGCGCCAGCAGCTTGGACAGGGGTAACTATGGCTACACCTTC	CASSLDRGNYGYTF
TRBJ2-1	TRBV7-9	TRBD2	NA	TGTGCCAGCAGTCCCGGGACTAGCGGCGGGGGGGAGCAGTTCTTC	CASSPGTSGGGEQFF
TRBJ2-7	TRBV6-1	NA	many	TGTGCCAGCAGTGCCAGCGCGAGCTCCTACGAGCAGTACTTC	CASSASASSYEQYF
TRBJ2-4	TRBV27	TRBD1	NA	TGTGCCAGCAGTTTACTAAGCAAACCGGGACAGGGGGCCCGGAACATTCAGTACTTC	CASSLLSKPGQGARNIQYF
TRBJ2-3	TRBV29-1	NA	NA	TGCAGCGGGGATCTCGGGGATACGCAGTATTTT	CSGDLGDTQYF
TRBJ2-2	TRBV11-2	NA	many	TGTGCCAGCAGCTTAGATCGGGCAGCGGGCACCGGGGAGCTGTTTTTT	CASSLDRAAGTGELFF
TRBJ2-1	TRBV19	NA	few	TGTGCCAGTAGTTCACCGGGACTTCCCAATGAGCAGTTCTTC	CASSSPGLPNEQFF
TRBJ2-3	TRBV10-3	TRBD1	many	TGTGCCAGCCAGGGACAGGGAGGCACAGATACGCAGTATTTT	CASQGQGGTDTQYF
TRBJ2-5	TRBV29-1	TRBD1	once	TGCAGCGTTGACGGACAGGGGGCTGGAGAGACCCAGTACTTC	CSVDGQGAGETQYF
TRBJ2-1	TRBV19	NA	many	TGTGCCAGTAGTATAGGTGGGGGCTACAATGAGCAGTTCTTC	CASSIGGGYNEQFF
TRBJ2-1	TRBV30	NA	many	TGTGCCTGGAGTGTACAGGGAAATGAGCAGTTCTTC	CAWSVQGNEQFF
TRBJ2-6	TRBV11-2	TRBD2	many	TGTGCCAGCAGCTTAGGTTTTGGACTAGCGGGAGCTGGGGCCAACGTCCTGACTTTC	CASSLGFGLAGAGANVLTF
TRBJ1-6	TRBV20-1	TRBD1	NA	TGCAGTGCTAGAGTTGGGACAGGGCTGAATTCACCCCTCCACTTT	CSARVGTGLNSPLHF
TRBJ2-7	TRBV30	NA	NA	TGTGCCTGTTTAAAGCGGGCCAGCTCCTACGAGCAGTACTTC	CACLKRASSYEQYF
TRBJ1-2	TRBV12-5	TRBD1	once	TGTGCTAGTGATCCGACAGGGGACTATGGCTACACCTTC	CASDPTGDYGYTF
TRBJ2-1	TRBV6-5	NA	NA	TGTGCCAGCAGTTACTCGTCAGGGCCGAATGAGCAGCTCTTC	CASSYSSGPNEQLF
TRBJ1-2	TRBV18	NA	many	TGTGCCAGCTCTCTCGACGGACAGACCTATGGCTACACCTTC	CASSLDGQTYGYTF
TRBJ2-7	TRBV18	TRBD1	many	TGTGCCAGCTCACCACAACCCGGACAGGGGGCCAACGAGCAGTACTTC	CASSPQPGQGANEQYF
TRBJ1-5	TRBV28	TRBD1	few	TGTGCCAGCGGGACAGTCGTACTCAATCAGCCCCAGCATTTT	CASGTVVLNQPQHF
TRBJ2-7	TRBV10-3	NA	NA	TGTGCCTCCATGGAGGGGAGCGCCTACGAGCAGTACTTC	CASMEGSAYEQYF
TRBJ2-1	TRBV20-1	TRBD2	few	TGCAGTGCTAGAGGACTAGCGGGGACCCTTTCCTACAATGAGCAGTTCTTC	CSARGLAGTLSYNEQFF
TRBJ2-1	TRBV4-1	NA	NA	TGCGCCAGCAGCCATCGTAGTCAGAGCTCCTACAATGAGCAGTTCTTC	CASSHRSQSSYNEQFF
TRBJ2-1	TRBV5-1	TRBD2	NA	TGCGCCAGCAGCTTGGTGGGTAGCGGGACCTACAATGAGCAGTTCTTC	CASSLVGSGTYNEQFF
TRBJ2-1	TRBV24-1	TRBD1	few	TGTGCCACCAGTGAGCCCTCCGGGACAGCTGGCTCCTACAATGAGCAGTTCTTC	CATSEPSGTAGSYNEQFF
TRBJ2-5	TRBV14	NA	many	TGTGCCAGCAGCCAAAGCAGGGTCCAGTACTTC	CASSQSRVQYF
TRBJ2-7	TRBV5-1	TRBD1	many	TGCGCCAGCAGCCGTGCCCTCCTCCGGGACAGGGACAACGAGCAGTACTTC	CASSRALLRDRDNEQYF
TRBJ1-5	TRBV6-2/TRBV6-3	TRBD1	NA	TGTGCCAGCAGGCGGGACAGGACGGCATATAGCAATCAGCCCCAGCATTTT	CASRRDRTAYSNQPQHF
TRBJ2-2	TRBV19	TRBD1	NA	TGTGCCAGTAGTCCCCGGACAGGGGCCGGGGAGCTGTTTTTT	CASSPRTGAGELFF
TRBJ1-1	TRBV6-1	NA	many	TGTGCCAGCAGTGGTGGGGTATCGGAAGCTTTCTTT	CASSGGVSEAFF